The 18 T cell receptor beta chains below all came from one sample that was sequenced in a study of blood T cell repertoires in COVID-19. Some clones are missing from TCRdb's copy, which holds only in-frame ones; the method was immunoSEQ multiplex PCR. The table has about 320,000 clones, approximately 90% seen once; the top ten hold around 3.9%. The sequenced sample was PBMCs or T cells enriched from blood (not recorded which). The receptors were sampled from a woman aged 25 to 39 who had been exposed to COVID-19.

This rearrangement joins TRBV2 to TRBJ2-3, with 7 nucleotides matching TRBD1. Trimming took 5 bases from V and 6 from J; bases not matched to a gene: 8. The CDR3 loop spans 14 amino acids. Germline V gives CDR1 SNHLY, CDR2 FYNNEI. CDR3 DNA: TGTGCCAGCAGTCAGGGGACAGAATCGGATACGCAGTATTTT. As protein: CASSQGTESDTQYF.

DNA for the CDR3: TGTGCCAGCAGTCAGATTAACACCGGGGAGCTGTTTTTT. It translates to CASSQINTGELFF. This chain connects TRBV6-2 or TRBV6-3 to TRBJ2-2; D is ambiguous. Germline values: CDR1 MNHEY, CDR2 SVGEGT. This CDR3 has 13 residues. Deletions cut 5 bases from V and 2 bases from J, with 6 bases between.

The chain is built from TRBV18 and TRBJ2-1; no clear D gene. The CDR3 runs 16 residues. Per the germline V gene, CDR1 is KGHSH and CDR2 is LQKENI. Trimming removed 1 base at V and 8 bases at J, with 18 bases between. This chain's CDR3 is CASSPRPESSWDEQFF. The CDR3 coding sequence is TGTGCCAGCTCACCACGTCCCGAGTCTAGTTGGGATGAGCAGTTCTTC.

The chain joins TRBV3-1 (or the pseudogene TRBV3-2) to TRBJ1-3, with D maybe TRBD1 (6 bases). The V and J ends lost 5 bases and 4 bases respectively, with 9 bases between them. The CDR3 loop spans 13 amino acids. In germline, CDR1 is LGHDT, CDR2 YNNKEL (reference sequence). The CDR3 loop is CASSSRGGNTIYF. DNA of the CDR3: TGTGCCAGCAGCTCCAGGGGAGGAAACACCATATATTTT.

Details on this clone: The CDR3 does not close with the conserved phenylalanine or tryptophan, likely indicating a read error. The DNA is omitted, as the CDR3 cannot be located on it reliably, and the CDR3 follows TCRdb's listing. The chain is built from TRBV5-1 and TRBJ1-2. The CDR3 adds up to 18 amino acids, both ends counted. In germline, CDR1 is SGHRS, CDR2 YFSETQ. The CDR3 region is CASSLGPAGRYFQSACSS.

This clone was seen a few times. V is TRBV6-5 and J is TRBJ1-1; tentative D call: TRBD1 (6 bases). V lost 4 bases and J 0 bases, leaving 9 bases between the germline ends. The CDR3 extends over 14 amino acids. Germline assignment: CDR1 MNHEY and CDR2 SVGAGI. The CDR3 here is CASSSDSMNTEAFF. The CDR3 nucleotides are TGTGCCAGCAGTTCGGACAGTATGAACACTGAAGCTTTCTTT.

This chain connects TRBV2 to TRBJ1-5; 12 positions match TRBD1. The CDR3 is 17 residues long. Germline CDR1 is SNHLY and CDR2 is FYNNEI. Trimming at V came to 7 bases and at J to 7 bases, leaving 14 bases not matched to a gene. The CDR3 spells CASIAGPGQGAGQPQHF. The CDR3 nucleotides are TGTGCCAGCATCGCCGGGCCGGGACAGGGGGCAGGACAGCCCCAGCATTTT.

This clone was seen only a few times. The genes are TRBV11-1 and TRBJ1-1; D perhaps matches TRBD1 (6 bases). Germline CDR1 reads SGHAT; CDR2 reads FQDESV (reference sequence). Trimming took 5 bases from V and 8 from J, leaving 9 bases between them. The CDR3 spans 11 residues. This chain's CDR3 is CASSQDREAFF. CDR3 nucleotides: TGTGCCAGCAGCCAGGACAGAGAAGCTTTCTTT. The variable domain in full, with the rest retrieved from reference TRBV11-1 and TRBJ1-1, is EAEVAQSPRYKITEKSQAVAFWCDPISGHATLYWYRQILGQGPELLVQFQDESVVDDSQLPKDRFSAERLKGVDSTLKIQPAELGDSAMYLCASSQDREAFFGQGTRLTVV.

The chain uses TRBV14 and TRBJ2-7; D gene ambiguous. Germline V CDR1 and CDR2: SGHDN, FVKESK. Trimming cost V 1 base and J 3 bases, with 16 bases left between them. This CDR3 is 16 amino acids long. In nucleotides, the CDR3 is TGTGCCAGCAGCCAAGGTGTCAGTCCTTCAATCTACGAGCAGTACTTC. It codes for CASSQGVSPSIYEQYF.

This clone was counted a few times. The sample holds other DNA sequences that translate to the same CDR3. This chain links TRBV19 with TRBJ2-7, with D tentatively TRBD2 (6 bases). The CDR3 is 14 amino acids. V lost 3 bases to trimming and J lost 3 bases, with 12 bases between them. Germline V gene data show CDR1 as LNHDA and CDR2 as SQIVND (reference sequence). CDR3 residues: CASSIRQGGYEQYF. DNA for the CDR3: TGTGCCAGTAGTATTCGGCAGGGAGGCTACGAGCAGTACTTC.

V is TRBV19 and J is TRBJ1-1; 8 bases agree with TRBD1. The CDR3 runs to 12 residues. Germline loops: CDR1 LNHDA, CDR2 SQIVND (reference sequence). V shed 9 bases and J 6 bases; nucleotides not matched to a gene: 6. The CDR3 DNA follows: TGTGCCAGCCGGGACAGGTACGCTGAAGCTTTCTTT. Translation gives CASRDRYAEAFF.

A single count supports this clone. The chain recombines TRBV30 with TRBJ1-2, with D possibly matching TRBD1 (6 bases). The CDR3 is made up of 15 amino acids. Trimming took off 3 bases at V and 3 bases at J, with 17 bases between the two ends. From germline, CDR1 is GTSNPN and CDR2 SVGIG (reference sequence). The CDR3 sequence: CAWSHWARGDYGYTF. As DNA, the CDR3 is TGTGCCTGGAGCCATTGGGCCAGGGGAGACTATGGCTACACCTTC.

The chain combines TRBV7-9 with TRBJ2-1; D unclear. Germline V CDR1 and CDR2: SEHNR, FQNEAQ (reference sequence). Trimming took 0 bases from V and 6 from J, leaving 3 bases between them. This CDR3 is 12 amino acids long. For the CDR3, the DNA is TGTGCCAGCAGCTTAGCGAGCAATGAGCAGTTCTTC. Protein sequence: CASSLASNEQFF.

J is TRBJ1-2 and V is TRBV4-2; the D gene is possibly TRBD1 (5 bases). Germline V gives CDR1 LGHNA, CDR2 YNFKEQ. V shed 0 bases and J shed 5 bases, with 13 bases lying between them. This CDR3 region has 15 residues. The CDR3 DNA follows: TGTGCCAGCAGCCAAGATATTCAGGGAGGGTATGGCTACACCTTC. Its protein product is CASSQDIQGGYGYTF.

V usage is TRBV6-5 and J usage is TRBJ1-2, with D uncertain. Germline values: CDR1 MNHEY, CDR2 SVGAGI. V lost 6 bases and J lost 4, with 9 bases in between. This CDR3 contains 12 residues. The CDR3 DNA reads TGTGCCAGCAGGCAGGCCTCCTATGGCTACACCTTC. Translating it yields CASRQASYGYTF.

This clone has only one observation. CDR3 sequence reads: CASSHAGTWDDEQYF. The DNA for the CDR3 is TGTGCCAGCAGTCACGCCGGGACTTGGGACGACGAGCAGTACTTC. The chain recombines TRBV6-2 or TRBV6-3 with TRBJ2-7, with D perhaps matching TRBD2 (6 bases). Germline assignment: CDR1 MNHEY and CDR2 SVGEGT. CDR3 length: 15 residues. V was trimmed by 5 bases and J by 5 bases, leaving 19 bases between them.

The chain links TRBV5-1 to TRBJ1-2; maybe TRBD1 (5 bases). Germline V gives CDR1 SGHRS, CDR2 YFSETQ. The CDR3 length is 16 residues. Trimming shortened V by 0 bases and J by 5 bases, and 17 bases separated the two germline ends. The CDR3 here is CASSLGRGDPLYGYTF. The CDR3 DNA reads as TGCGCCAGCAGCTTGGGCCGGGGGGATCCTCTTTATGGCTACACCTTC.

The chain links TRBV19 to TRBJ1-1, with 11 bases matching TRBD1. Germline CDR1 is LNHDA and CDR2 is SQIVND (reference sequence). This CDR3 is built from 15 residues. With 6 bases clipped from V and 5 bases from J, the junction kept 8 bases outside the gene matches. The CDR3 DNA reads as TGTGCCAGTAGGAAAATGGGACAGGGGGATACTGAAGCTTTCTTT. This gives the protein CASRKMGQGDTEAFF.